Presented here are 29 T cell receptor beta chains from one specimen sequenced in a study of glioma-infiltrating T cells after dendritic cell vaccination. Profiling relied on immunoSEQ multiplex PCR, and the TCRdb table lists in-frame clones only, not all of them. The sample lists more than 60,000 clones; 82% were seen once. Sequenced material: blood, taken before dendritic cell vaccination. All receptors derive from a human donor with glioblastoma.

V gene TRBV25-1 combines with J gene TRBJ1-2; a weak D match, TRBD1 (6 bases). Germline V gene data show CDR1 as MGHDK and CDR2 as SYGVNS. Trimming left V 2 bases short and J 7 bases short, with 17 bases between. CDR3 length equals 15 residues. The CDR3 DNA reads TGTGCCAGCAGTGAACGCGTGGCAGGGGTCGGTGGCTACACCTTC. Its protein product is CASSERVAGVGGYTF.

The table lists this clone with a few counts. This chain connects TRBV7-8 to TRBJ2-2; 9 bases fit TRBD1. This CDR3 is built from 16 residues. The germline gives CDR1 SGHVS, CDR2 FQNEAQ. The ends lost 5 bases at V and 4 bases at J; junction bases unmatched: 8. The CDR3 bases are TGTGCCAGCAGCCCACCGGGACAGGGAGGCACCGGGGAGCTGTTTTTT. This translates into CASSPPGQGGTGELFF.

The chain joins TRBV7-7 to TRBJ2-7; 7 nucleotides match TRBD1. The CDR3 loop spans 11 amino acids. Germline loops: CDR1 SSHAT, CDR2 FNYEAQ (reference sequence). CDR3 nucleotide sequence: TGTGCGGGGCAGGGGGTATACGAGCAGTACTTC. As protein: CAGQGVYEQYF. Filled out from reference TRBV7-7 and TRBJ2-7, the complete variable domain reads GAGVSQSPRYKVTKRGQDVTLRCDPISSHATLYWYQQALGQGPEFLTYFNYEAQPDKSGLPSDRFSAERPEGSISTLTIQRTEQRDSAMYRCAGQGVYEQYFGPGTRLTVT.

This chain links TRBV29-1 with TRBJ2-3; TRBD1 matches at 7 bases. Looked up from germline, CDR1 is SQVTM and CDR2 is ANQGSEA. V shed 3 bases, J shed 5 bases, and the junction held 5 bases outside the gene matches. The CDR3 is 13 residues long. CDR3 sequence reads: CSVEAAGGDTQYF. In DNA, the CDR3 is TGCAGCGTTGAGGCGGCAGGGGGAGATACGCAGTATTTT.

J is TRBJ1-5 and V is TRBV19; possibly TRBD1 for D (6 bases). Trimming took off 5 bases at V and 7 bases at J, with 15 bases between the two ends. Germline-derived CDR1 and CDR2 are LNHDA and SQIVND (reference sequence). This CDR3 has 14 residues. The CDR3 loop is CASSRGGQGQPQHF. The CDR3 DNA reads as TGTGCCAGTAGTCGGGGGGGACAAGGGCAGCCCCAGCATTTT.

A single count supports this clone. The chain employs TRBV29-1 and TRBJ2-7; 7 nucleotides agree with TRBD2. The CDR3 contains 15 residues. The trim removed 0 bases at V and 7 bases at J, leaving 12 bases unmatched. Looked up from germline, CDR1 is SQVTM and CDR2 is ANQGSEA. DNA of the CDR3: TGCAGCGTTGAAGATGGGGTGCGGGGGTTAAGAGAGCAGTACTTC. It specifies CSVEDGVRGLREQYF.

The chain joins TRBV28 to TRBJ2-7; 8 nucleotides agree with TRBD1. The CDR3 sequence is 15 residues long. Germline V gene lookup returns CDR1 MDHEN and CDR2 SYDVKM. V shed 7 bases, J shed 5 bases, and the junction held 13 bases outside the gene matches. CDR3 nucleotide sequence: TGTGCCAGCACCCCCGAGAGACAGGGGACCCACGAGCAGTACTTC. Translation: CASTPERQGTHEQYF.

A remark on this clone: This sample includes further DNA sequences coding for the same CDR3. The rearrangement joins TRBV7-2 to TRBJ1-5, with 7 bases lining up with TRBD1. V dropped 5 bases and J dropped 6; count of bases not matched to a gene: 7. The CDR3 consists of 14 residues. Germline CDR1 is SGHTA and CDR2 is FQGNSA. The DNA of the CDR3 is TGTGCCAGCAGCCTAGACAGGGTGGGTCAGCCCCAGCATTTT. It yields the protein CASSLDRVGQPQHF.

The J gene is TRBJ2-7, the V gene TRBV5-6; 10 bases map to TRBD1. The CDR3 spans 14 residues. V trimming: 5 bases; J trimming: 2 bases; junction bases outside the gene matches: 4. Germline V lookup: CDR1 SGHDT, CDR2 YYEEEE. CDR3 nucleotide sequence: TGTGCCAGCAGTCCCGGGACAGGGGCCTACGAGCAGTACTTC. The encoded protein is CASSPGTGAYEQYF.

The genes are TRBV5-4 and TRBJ1-1; 8 bases align to TRBD1. The CDR3 covers 15 residues. The trim removed 3 bases at V and 0 bases at J, leaving 4 bases unmatched. Germline V lookup: CDR1 SGHNT, CDR2 YYREEE (reference sequence). The CDR3 spells CASSWGQAMNTEAFF. The DNA of the CDR3 is TGTGCCAGCAGCTGGGGACAGGCAATGAACACTGAAGCTTTCTTT.

This clone was seen a handful of times. The V call is TRBV6-5, the J call TRBJ2-1, with D possibly matching TRBD1 (5 bases). Germline values: CDR1 MNHEY, CDR2 SVGAGI. This CDR3 region has 13 residues. V lost 6 bases, J lost 2 bases, and 8 bases lay in between. The CDR3 sequence: CASREGAYNEQFF. The CDR3 DNA reads TGTGCCAGCAGGGAAGGGGCCTACAATGAGCAGTTCTTC.

The chain combines TRBV5-6 with TRBJ2-5, with 7 bases lining up with TRBD2. Germline CDR1 reads SGHDT; CDR2 reads YYEEEE. V lost 3 bases to trimming and J lost 7 bases; unmatched junction nucleotides: 12. The CDR3 runs to 15 residues. This chain's CDR3 is CASSSAGTTKRTQYF. In DNA, the CDR3 is TGTGCCAGCAGCTCCGCCGGGACTACCAAGAGGACCCAGTACTTC.

The J gene is TRBJ2-5, the V gene TRBV30; D is ambiguous. Germline-derived CDR1 and CDR2 are GTSNPN and SVGIG (reference sequence). The germline V and J ends were trimmed by 0 bases and 7 bases, with 15 bases remaining between them. The length of the CDR3 is 14 residues. DNA of the CDR3: TGTGCCTGGAGTGTAAACCTGGCAGATGGGACCCAGTACTTC. Translated, it gives CAWSVNLADGTQYF.

The chain carries TRBV6-1 and TRBJ2-7; perhaps TRBD1 as D (6 bases). This CDR3 has 15 residues. Germline CDR1 is MNHNS and CDR2 is SASEGT. Trimming pared 6 bases from V and 0 bases from J, leaving 15 bases between. DNA for the CDR3: TGTGCCAGCAGCGCCTACGACAGGTCCTCCTACGAGCAGTACTTC. This codes for CASSAYDRSSYEQYF.

This clone showed up just once. This chain connects TRBV10-3 to TRBJ2-5; weak D call: TRBD2 (6 bases). This CDR3 region has 11 residues. Per germline, CDR1 ENHRY and CDR2 SYGVKD. Trimming shortened V by 11 bases and J by 4 bases, and 11 bases separated the two germline ends. CDR3 sequence (DNA): TGTGCCGCTGGGGGGTTAGAGACCCAGTACTTC. This gives the protein CAAGGLETQYF.

This clone occurred once. CDR3 region: CASSFVSGATSGNTIYF. CDR3 sequence (DNA): TGTGCCAGCAGCTTTGTTTCAGGGGCCACCTCTGGAAACACCATATATTTT. The V and J genes are TRBV11-3 and TRBJ1-3; maybe TRBD1 (6 bases). The CDR3 spans 17 residues. V was cut by 3 bases and J by 0 bases, with 15 bases left in between. Germline CDR1 and CDR2: SGHNT and YENEEA. The full variable domain, its missing parts supplied by reference TRBV11-3 and TRBJ1-3, is EAGVVQSPRYKIIEKKQPVAFWCNPISGHNTLYWYLQNLGQGPELLIRYENEEAVDDSQLPKDRFSAERLKGVDSTLKIQPAELGDSAVYLCASSFVSGATSGNTIYFGEGSWLTVV.

V gene TRBV4-2 combines with J gene TRBJ2-1; unclear D gene. The CDR3 spans 13 residues. CDR1 is LGHNA, CDR2 YNFKEQ, per germline. Trimming pared 0 bases from V and 5 bases from J, leaving 5 bases between. The CDR3 DNA is TGTGCCAGCAGCCAAGAACAAGACAATGAGCAGTTCTTC. Translation: CASSQEQDNEQFF.

The CDR3 bases are TGCGCCAGCAGCTTGGTGGGCTCCGTGGAGACCCAGTACTTC. Its translation: CASSLVGSVETQYF. V and J are TRBV5-1 and TRBJ2-5, with no clear D. V lost 0 bases to trimming and J lost 5 bases, with 11 bases between them. The CDR3 is 14 residues long. The germline V gene has CDR1 SGHRS and CDR2 YFSETQ.

This sequence joins TRBV9 and TRBJ2-1, with TRBD1 as a possible D gene (5 bases). Germline CDR1 and CDR2: SGDLS and YYNGEE. This CDR3 is 16 amino acids long. The ends were cut back, 0 bases at V and 1 base at J, with 11 bases in the middle. The CDR3 region is CASSVAAGISYNEQFF. The CDR3 DNA is TGTGCCAGCAGCGTAGCAGCAGGGATTTCCTACAATGAGCAGTTCTTC.

The CDR3 loop is CASEGQGPHEQYF. The CDR3 DNA is TGTGCCAGCGAGGGACAGGGGCCGCACGAGCAGTACTTC. The chain recombines TRBV28 with TRBJ2-7; 10 positions agree with TRBD1. Germline V CDR1 and CDR2: MDHEN, SYDVKM. The trim removed 8 bases at V and 5 bases at J, leaving 6 bases unmatched. This CDR3 is built from 13 residues.

The V gene is TRBV25-1, the J gene TRBJ1-5, with 7 bases matching TRBD1. CDR3 length: 16 residues. Looked up from germline, CDR1 is MGHDK and CDR2 is SYGVNS. Trimming at V came to 3 bases and at J to 0 bases, leaving 5 bases not matched to a gene. CDR3 sequence reads: CASSETGWNSNQPQHF. The CDR3 DNA sequence: TGTGCCAGCAGTGAGACAGGGTGGAATAGCAATCAGCCCCAGCATTTT.

The chain joins TRBV29-1 to TRBJ2-7, with 8 nucleotides matching TRBD1. The germline V gene has CDR1 SQVTM and CDR2 ANQGSEA. The CDR3 consists of 12 residues. The V gene end was trimmed by 3 bases and the J gene end by 6 bases; junction bases not matched to a gene: 4. CDR3 sequence (DNA): TGCAGCGTTGACGGACAGGGTATCGAGCAGTACTTC. Its translation: CSVDGQGIEQYF.

This clone was observed a single time. Other DNA sequences in this specimen translate into the identical CDR3. The rearrangement links TRBV5-1 to TRBJ2-1; 7 bases are a match to TRBD1. In germline, CDR1 is SGHRS, CDR2 YFSETQ. The V segment lost 4 bases and the J segment 2 bases; nucleotides outside the gene matches: 6. The CDR3 runs to 15 residues. This CDR3 reads CASSLAGTAYNEQFF. Written as DNA, the CDR3 is TGCGCCAGCAGCCTCGCCGGGACAGCCTACAATGAGCAGTTCTTC. Combining the CDR3 with reference TRBV5-1 and TRBJ2-1 gives the whole variable domain KAGVTQTPRYLIKTRGQQVTLSCSPISGHRSVSWYQQTPGQGLQFLFEYFSETQRNKGNFPGRFSGRQFSNSRSEMNVSTLELGDSALYLCASSLAGTAYNEQFFGPGTRLTVL.

The chain is built from TRBV7-8 and TRBJ1-5; TRBD1 agrees at 11 bases. After removal of 3 bases from V and 7 bases from J, the junction contained 8 bases not matched to a gene. The germline V gene encodes CDR1 SGHVS and CDR2 FQNEAQ. The CDR3 has 16 residues. The CDR3 protein is CASSLFPGTGGQPQHF. In DNA form, the CDR3 reads TGTGCCAGCAGCTTGTTTCCCGGGACAGGGGGACAGCCCCAGCATTTT.

The rearrangement uses TRBV6-1 and TRBJ1-5, with D possibly TRBD1 on 5 matching bases. The CDR3 is 13 residues long. Trimming left V 8 bases short and J 6 bases short, with 14 bases between. CDR1 is MNHNS and CDR2 is SASEGT in the germline V gene. The CDR3 DNA reads as TGTGCCAGCGTTGGACACCCCGGTCAGCCCCAGCATTTT. Translation: CASVGHPGQPQHF.

As for this clone: Other DNA sequences within the sample encode an identical CDR3. The chain joins TRBV5-6 to TRBJ2-7; no clear D gene. The germline gives CDR1 SGHDT, CDR2 YYEEEE. V was clipped by 2 bases and J by 2 bases, with 8 bases between them. The CDR3 sequence is 13 residues long. CDR3 protein: CASSFLRAYEQYF. CDR3 nucleotides: TGTGCCAGCAGCTTTCTCCGGGCCTACGAGCAGTACTTC.

The chain has TRBV28 and TRBJ1-6, with 9 bases lining up with TRBD1. The CDR3 is made up of 16 amino acids. V lost 8 bases, J lost 5 bases, and 10 bases stayed unmatched. Per germline, CDR1 MDHEN and CDR2 SYDVKM. Here the CDR3 DNA reads TGTGCCAGCCGGATTGCGGGACAGGGACATAATTCACCCCTCCACTTT. This gives the protein CASRIAGQGHNSPLHF.

The gene calls are TRBV15 and TRBJ2-1, with 11 bases lining up with TRBD2. Losses at the gene ends were 1 base for V and 4 bases for J; bases not matched to a gene: 3. The CDR3 covers 16 residues. Germline V lookup: CDR1 LNHNV, CDR2 YYDKDF (reference sequence). CDR3 DNA: TGTGCCACCAGCAGAGGCACTAGCGGGGGTTACAATGAGCAGTTCTTC. This sequence encodes CATSRGTSGGYNEQFF.

V gene TRBV9 combines with J gene TRBJ2-7; D is perhaps TRBD2 (6 bases). Germline V gives CDR1 SGDLS, CDR2 YYNGEE. CDR3 length equals 14 residues. Trimming stripped 0 bases from V and 5 bases from J, with 12 bases between. The CDR3 loop is CASSVDQRVNEQYF. Here the CDR3 DNA reads TGTGCCAGCAGCGTAGATCAGCGGGTAAACGAGCAGTACTTC.